Sequencing of this T cell receptor (beta chain) was carried out in a study of T cells in localized non-small cell lung cancer. Generated by immunoSEQ multiplex PCR, the TCRdb table keeps only in-frame clones and is missing some. The table includes under 150,000 clones, 89% detected once. About this clone: Its antigen is as yet unknown.

Germline V gene lookup returns CDR1 LNHDA and CDR2 SQIVND (reference sequence). The length of the CDR3 is 14 residues. V shed 4 bases, J shed 7 bases, and the junction held 6 bases outside the gene matches. The study, taken as a whole, reports: Without multi-region sequencing, intratumor heterogeneity could not be excluded. Among blood samples, higher T cell density accompanied longer overall survival. Uninvolved nearby lung showed the greatest T cell clonality, exceeding that found in tumor. Appearance in adjacent lung was seen for a median around 61 of the top 100 tumor clones.

This clonotype was obtained from a female donor older than 55 with stage I lung adenocarcinoma. Sequencing was performed on peripheral blood, taken before any cancer treatment. The rearrangement links TRBV19 to TRBJ2-2; TRBD1 agrees at 7 bases. CDR3 region: CASSTKQGNGELFF. CDR3 nucleotides: TGTGCCAGTAGTACCAAACAGGGGAACGGGGAGCTGTTTTTT.